This T cell receptor (beta chain) was recovered during a study of blood T cell repertoires in COVID-19. Overall study: Donors in the United States, Italy and Spain gave samples during acute or convalescent COVID-19.

In its sample, this clone was seen a few times. Using immunoSEQ multiplex PCR, the repertoire was profiled, and TCRdb retains in-frame clones only, with some absent. The sample carries roughly 500,000 clones, approximately 88% recorded once. Participants were placed into cohorts based on the clinical history they reported. The TCR was taken from a woman aged 35 to 49 who had recovered from COVID-19. The sample consisted of PBMCs or T cells enriched from blood (not recorded which).

The DNA for the CDR3 is TGTGCCAGCAGCGCACGACAGTCGCAAAACTATGGCTACACCTTC. It is translated as CASSARQSQNYGYTF. V usage is TRBV9 and J usage is TRBJ1-2, with D maybe TRBD1 (5 bases). CDR3 length: 15 residues. V shed 3 bases and J shed 2 bases, with 14 bases lying between them. The germline CDR1 and CDR2 sequences are SGDLS and YYNGEE.